One sample yielded the 10 T cell receptor beta chains listed below, sequenced in a study of cytomegalovirus exposure and HLA in healthy donors. The PCR was carried out with 60 Vbeta primers and 13 Jbeta primers. Data came from immunoSEQ multiplex PCR; TCRdb stores just in-frame clones and leaves some out. The sample holds about 110,000 clones, around four fifths seen once. The sample was PBMCs. The receptors derive from a woman between 55 and 75 years old in good health and CMV-seropositive.

This clone was counted a single time. The J gene is TRBJ2-3, the V gene TRBV19; TRBD2 matches 8 bases. The trim removed 3 bases at V and 4 bases at J, leaving 9 bases unmatched. CDR1 is LNHDA, CDR2 SQIVND, per germline (reference sequence). This CDR3 has 16 residues. The CDR3 DNA is TGTGCCAGTAGTATTCGACTAGCGCCAGGGTCAGATACGCAGTATTTT. Residues: CASSIRLAPGSDTQYF.

The count of this clone is one. The chain couples TRBV11-3 to TRBJ2-1; 14 bases are a match to TRBD2. Germline V CDR1 and CDR2: SGHNT, YENEEA. Losses at the gene ends were 5 bases for V and 0 bases for J; bases not matched to a gene: 9. The CDR3 is made up of 19 amino acids. The CDR3 DNA reads TGTGCCAGCAGCCACCCGGGACTAGCGGGAGCGGGCTCCTACAATGAGCAGTTCTTC. Translated, it gives CASSHPGLAGAGSYNEQFF. The full variable domain, rest sourced from reference TRBV11-3 and TRBJ2-1, is EAGVVQSPRYKIIEKKQPVAFWCNPISGHNTLYWYLQNLGQGPELLIRYENEEAVDDSQLPKDRFSAERLKGVDSTLKIQPAELGDSAVYLCASSHPGLAGAGSYNEQFFGPGTRLTVL.

This clone was detected only a few times. The chain is built from TRBV5-1 and TRBJ2-5, with TRBD2 matching over 8 bases. Germline CDR1 SGHRS, CDR2 YFSETQ. The CDR3 length is 14 residues. Trimming took 2 bases from V and 2 from J; bases not matched to a gene: 2. CDR3 in amino acids: CASSFGGGQETQYF. CDR3 coding DNA: TGCGCCAGCAGCTTCGGGGGGGGACAAGAGACCCAGTACTTC.

The rearrangement joins TRBV9 to TRBJ2-7, with a tentative D call TRBD2 (5 bases). CDR3 length: 13 residues. With 4 bases removed from V and 7 bases from J, the gap between germline ends came to 15 bases. Germline CDR1 SGDLS, CDR2 YYNGEE. The CDR3 is CASSSLAGEEQYF. The CDR3 DNA follows: TGTGCCAGCAGCTCCCTGGCCGGGGAAGAGCAGTACTTC.

The chain has TRBV28 and TRBJ1-2; 7 bases map to TRBD1. The CDR3 has 14 residues. The trim removed 7 bases at V and 4 bases at J, leaving 9 bases unmatched. In germline, CDR1 is MDHEN, CDR2 SYDVKM. CDR3 nucleotides: TGTGCCAGCACCATGAGGGCAGGGGGCTATGGCTACACCTTC. Encoded protein: CASTMRAGGYGYTF.

The chain links TRBV6-1 to TRBJ1-2, with 7 bases lining up with TRBD1. CDR1 and CDR2 (germline): MNHNS, SASEGT. V dropped 8 bases and J dropped 6; count of bases not matched to a gene: 6. This CDR3 comprises 12 residues. The CDR3 loop reads CASGRDSHGYTF. In DNA form, the CDR3 reads TGTGCCAGCGGACGGGACAGTCATGGCTACACCTTC.

CDR3 sequence: CASSKGLAGGFGGTDTQYF. In DNA, the CDR3 is TGTGCCAGCAGCAAAGGACTAGCGGGAGGATTTGGGGGGACAGATACGCAGTATTTT. The V and J genes are TRBV11-3 and TRBJ2-3; TRBD2 matches 14 bases. Losses at the gene ends were 5 bases for V and 3 bases for J; bases not matched to a gene: 13. The CDR3 consists of 19 residues. From germline, CDR1 is SGHNT and CDR2 YENEEA.

The chain recombines TRBV27 with TRBJ1-2, with 10 bases that match TRBD1. Germline CDR1 MNHEY, CDR2 SMNVEV (reference sequence). V gave up 5 bases and J gave up 4 bases; unmatched junction bases: 4. There are 14 residues in the CDR3. The CDR3 sequence is CASSKTGGGYGYTF. CDR3 DNA: TGTGCCAGCAGTAAGACAGGGGGCGGCTATGGCTACACCTTC.

The chain joins TRBV11-1 to TRBJ1-2, with 7 bases matching TRBD1. V lost 3 bases and J lost 7; bases outside the gene matches: 11. Germline loops: CDR1 SGHAT, CDR2 FQDESV (reference sequence). The CDR3 runs 15 residues. The CDR3 region is CASSLPDRQQRGYTF. The CDR3, as DNA: TGTGCCAGCAGCTTGCCGGACAGGCAACAGCGTGGCTACACCTTC.

V gene TRBV9 combines with J gene TRBJ2-7, with D possibly TRBD2 on 6 matching bases. V shed 0 bases and J shed 2 bases, with 9 bases lying between them. The V gene's germline CDR1 is SGDLS and CDR2 YYNGEE. The length of the CDR3 is 14 residues. As DNA, the CDR3 is TGTGCCAGCAGCGTAGCGGGGGTAGCCTACGAGCAGTACTTC. This encodes CASSVAGVAYEQYF.